The 9 T cell receptor beta chains below were found in one sample sequenced in a study of response to subunit inactivated influenza vaccine (dated by TCRdb to the late 2010s). To prepare the library, RT-PCR was applied. The instrument given in TCRdb is Illumina HiSeq 2500. TCRdb's own reprocessing of the public reads used fastp at Q25 and MiXCR and kept productive beta chains. Merged by CDR3 protein, the rows form single entries marked with the most common genes and DNA. This sample lists more than 700,000 distinct CDR3 sequences; 21% were detected once. Together, the top ten hold roughly 10% of the sample. Sequencing used PBMCs from blood, obtained about 5 days after vaccination. The receptors derive from a man between 45 and 60 years old who received an inactivated influenza vaccine. Donor details come from another sample of the same person, matched by shared clones.

CDR3: CASSWGQGESYEQYF. The CDR3 DNA follows: TGCGCCAGCAGCTGGGGACAGGGGGAGTCCTACGAGCAGTACTTC. The chain couples TRBV5-1 to TRBJ2-7; 11 bases fit TRBD1. Germline-derived CDR1 and CDR2 are SGHRS and YFSETQ. The CDR3 has 15 amino acids. The ends lost 3 bases at V and 1 base at J; junction bases unmatched: 3.

The chain links TRBV7-8 to TRBJ1-1; TRBD1 matches at 8 bases. CDR1 is SGHVS, CDR2 FQNEAQ, per germline. Trimming took 5 bases from V and 0 from J; bases not matched to a gene: 2. This CDR3 contains 14 residues. CDR3 sequence reads: CASSKDRVNTEAFF. The CDR3 nucleotides are TGTGCCAGCAGCAAGGACAGGGTGAACACTGAAGCTTTCTTT.

This chain links TRBV7-8 with TRBJ2-7; TRBD1 matches 8 bases. CDR1 and CDR2 (germline): SGHVS, FQNEAQ. V was pared by 5 bases and J by 0 bases, with 6 bases of the junction left unmatched. This CDR3 has 15 residues. CDR3 DNA sequence: TGTGCCAGCAGCCCTAGGACAGGGCCCTCCTACGAGCAGTACTTC. Translating it yields CASSPRTGPSYEQYF.

This clonotype was seen many times. The rearrangement uses TRBV10-3 and TRBJ2-1; 7 bases align to TRBD2. CDR1 is ENHRY and CDR2 is SYGVKD in the germline V gene. This CDR3 has 12 amino acids. J gave up 7 bases and V 7 bases, and 4 bases lay outside the gene matches. The chain's CDR3 is CAINGGRNEQFF. CDR3 coding DNA: TGTGCCATCAACGGGGGGAGGAATGAGCAGTTCTTC.

A few counts support this clonotype. V is TRBV20-1 and J is TRBJ1-5; the match to TRBD1 covers 8 bases. The CDR3 totals 15 residues. The J segment lost 1 base and the V segment lost 4 bases, leaving 6 bases of the junction unmatched. Germline V gene data show CDR1 as DFQATT and CDR2 as SNEGSKA (reference sequence). CDR3 residues: CSATRTGRSNQPQHF. CDR3 DNA: TGCAGTGCTACGAGGACAGGGAGGAGCAATCAGCCCCAGCATTTT.

In this sample, this clonotype turned up once. An end of the junction differs from the germline gene, which may be a read error. V and J are TRBV3-1 and TRBJ2-5; possibly TRBD1 for D (5 bases). The CDR3 is 14 residues long. From germline, CDR1 is LGHDT and CDR2 YNNKEL (reference sequence). CDR3 region: CASSQDTVQATQYF. DNA of the CDR3: TGTGCCAGCAGCCAGGACACGGTACAAGCGACCCAGTACTTC.

This rearrangement joins TRBV30 to TRBJ2-1; tentatively, D is TRBD2 (6 bases). Germline loops: CDR1 GTSNPN, CDR2 SVGIG (reference sequence). There are 17 residues in the CDR3. Trimming removed 5 bases from V and 7 bases from J, with 27 bases in between. In DNA form, the CDR3 reads TGTGCCTGGCTCCTTCAACCGACTCGGGCTGGGAGGAATGAGCAGTTCTTC. Translated, it gives CAWLLQPTRAGRNEQFF.

V gene TRBV7-8 combines with J gene TRBJ1-2; no reliable D call. The V gene's germline CDR1 is SGHVS and CDR2 FQNEAQ. The ends were cut back, 5 bases at V and 6 bases at J, with 16 bases in the middle. The CDR3 covers 14 residues. For the CDR3, the DNA is TGTGCCAGCAGCCTGTTGAGACGGGATGATGGCTACACCTTC. This gives the protein CASSLLRRDDGYTF.

CDR3 amino acids: CASSEPGQGGREQYF. In DNA, the CDR3 is TGCGCCAGCAGTGAGCCGGGACAGGGAGGTCGCGAGCAGTACTTC. This chain connects TRBV10-2 to TRBJ2-7; TRBD1 matches 9 bases. This CDR3 spans 15 amino acids. CDR1 and CDR2 from the germline V gene are WSHSY and SAAADI. V dropped 2 bases and J dropped 6; count of bases not matched to a gene: 8.